This TCR beta chain derives from a study of cytomegalovirus exposure and HLA in healthy donors. With 60 Vbeta and 13 Jbeta primers, the PCR was carried out. Libraries were prepared by immunoSEQ multiplex PCR; TCRdb keeps only in-frame clonotypes and omits some of them. The sample includes over 85,000 clones, around 68% of them seen just once. V lost 0 bases, J lost 7 bases, and 15 bases lay in between. The germline CDR1 and CDR2 sequences are SQVTM and ANQGSEA. The length of the CDR3 is 14 residues. To note about this clone: The antigen is unknown.

Regarding the study as a whole: Analysis performed later showed TCR beta chains linked to HLA being more clonally expanded than equally common others. A likely sequencing artifact accounted for one observed cluster of highly shared sequence variants. Association of 15,000 to 20,000 TCR beta sequences with HLA alleles was found at 0.05 false discovery rate in a later analysis. What a later analysis showed was that several of the most significant clusters appeared linked to common viral pathogens.

The sequenced material came from PBMCs. The V call is TRBV29-1, the J call TRBJ1-1; D might be TRBD1 (6 bases). This clonotype was obtained from a female donor in good health and CMV-seronegative. Written as DNA, the CDR3 is TGCAGCGTTGAAGATTTAGGGGGAACGGATGAAGCTTTCTTT. This codes for CSVEDLGGTDEAFF.